The rows below give T cell receptor beta chains drawn from one sample of a study of blood T cells in healthy people across ages. MiXCR, run by TCRdb on the 5' RACE reads, gives a single entry per CDR3 protein. The sample consists of 450,000 to 650,000 distinct CDR3 sequences, more than 20% of them appearing once. The data also belong to a second study, concerning T cells of mothers and their children.

Sequencing was performed on blood. The origin of the receptors is a boy aged 5-17 years in good health. Each CDR3 is given with its conserved first and last residue. D genes are given only for firm matches. Where a row states a size, it is once, few, many or the class of an expanded clone; other rows omit it.

D: -; V: TRBV12-3/TRBV12-4; J: TRBJ2-3; size: hyperexpanded; CDR3: CASSPEDWGWYTQYF; DNA: TGTGCCAGCAGTCCCGAGGACTGGGGCTGGTATACGCAGTATTTT
D: TRBD1; V: TRBV5-1; J: TRBJ2-1; size: -; CDR3: CASSLDSRTGDYNEQFF; DNA: TGCGCCAGCAGCTTGGATTCTCGGACAGGGGATTACAATGAGCAGTTCTTC
D: TRBD2; V: TRBV7-9; J: TRBJ2-5; size: few; CDR3: CASSPGTSGASKTQYF; DNA: TGTGCCAGCAGCCCCGGGACTAGCGGGGCCTCAAAGACCCAGTACTTC
D: TRBD1; V: TRBV20-1; J: TRBJ2-1; size: -; CDR3: CSAPRTGNEQFF; DNA: TGCAGTGCTCCACGGACAGGGAATGAGCAGTTCTTC
D: TRBD1; V: TRBV29-1; J: TRBJ2-7; size: many; CDR3: CSVGDRVYEQYF; DNA: TGCAGCGTTGGGGACAGGGTATACGAGCAGTACTTC
D: -; V: TRBV20-1; J: TRBJ1-5; size: -; CDR3: CSARDHSYSNQPQHF; DNA: TGCAGTGCTAGAGATCACAGCTATAGCAATCAGCCCCAGCATTTT
D: TRBD2; V: TRBV5-1; J: TRBJ2-5; size: many; CDR3: CASGTSGGLETQYF; DNA: TGCGCCAGCGGGACTAGCGGGGGTCTGGAGACCCAGTACTTC
D: -; V: TRBV5-5; J: TRBJ1-2; size: few; CDR3: CASSLSDKNYGYTF; DNA: TGTGCCAGCAGCTTGTCGGACAAGAACTATGGCTACACCTTC
D: -; V: TRBV7-9; J: TRBJ2-1; size: -; CDR3: CASSSKYNGGSYNEQFF; DNA: TGTGCCAGCAGCTCCAAGTACAACGGGGGCTCCTACAATGAGCAGTTCTTC
D: TRBD2; V: TRBV28; J: TRBJ2-7; size: -; CDR3: CASSPPGLPFLDEQYF; DNA: TGTGCCAGCAGTCCCCCGGGACTACCCTTTTTGGACGAGCAGTACTTC
D: TRBD1; V: TRBV24-1; J: TRBJ1-1; size: -; CDR3: CAISDRADTEAFF; DNA: TGTGCCATAAGCGACAGGGCGGACACTGAAGCTTTCTTT
D: -; V: TRBV28; J: TRBJ2-6; size: few; CDR3: CASRSRGSGANVLTF; DNA: TGTGCCAGCAGGAGCCGGGGCTCTGGGGCCAACGTCCTGACTTTC
D: TRBD1; V: TRBV20-1; J: TRBJ2-4; size: few; CDR3: CSARDVWDRGISIQYF; DNA: TGCAGTGCTAGAGATGTTTGGGACAGGGGAATAAGCATTCAGTACTTC
D: TRBD2; V: TRBV27; J: TRBJ2-7; size: few; CDR3: CASSLGGSGAYEQYF; DNA: TGTGCCAGCAGTTTGGGGGGTAGCGGGGCATACGAGCAGTACTTC
D: TRBD1; V: TRBV6-2/TRBV6-3; J: TRBJ2-6; size: -; CDR3: CASGRQGGSGANVLTF; DNA: TGTGCCAGCGGAAGACAGGGGGGCTCTGGGGCCAACGTCCTGACTTTC
D: -; V: TRBV11-1; J: TRBJ2-6; size: -; CDR3: CASSLAGGSGANVLTF; DNA: TGTGCCAGCAGCTTAGCGGGGGGTTCTGGGGCCAACGTCCTGACTTTC
D: TRBD1; V: TRBV6-1; J: TRBJ1-4; size: -; CDR3: CASRTGFRVFF; DNA: TGTGCCAGCAGGACAGGGTTTAGAGTGTTTTTT
D: -; V: TRBV4-3; J: TRBJ2-1; size: few; CDR3: CASSPPSLEQFF; DNA: TGCGCCAGCAGCCCCCCCTCACTCGAGCAGTTCTTC
D: -; V: TRBV6-5; J: TRBJ1-2; size: few; CDR3: CASSPDRRNGYTF; DNA: TGTGCCAGCAGCCCGGACAGACGCAATGGCTACACCTTC
D: TRBD2; V: TRBV9; J: TRBJ2-1; size: few; CDR3: CASSASSGGHNEQFF; DNA: TGTGCCAGCAGCGCGAGTAGCGGGGGGCACAATGAGCAGTTCTTC
D: -; V: TRBV7-9; J: TRBJ2-5; size: -; CDR3: CASSWSGTKETQYF; DNA: TGTGCCAGCAGCTGGAGTGGAACCAAAGAGACCCAGTACTTC
D: -; V: TRBV12-3/TRBV12-4; J: TRBJ2-5; size: -; CDR3: CASSLGNNQETQYF; DNA: TGTGCCAGCAGTTTAGGGAACAACCAAGAGACCCAGTACTTC
D: -; V: TRBV20-1; J: TRBJ1-4; size: few; CDR3: CSARPQGMQQKLFF; DNA: TGCAGTGCTAGACCACAGGGAATGCAACAAAAACTGTTTTTT